This TCR beta chain was observed in a study of control samples from healthy donors and cancer patients. Germline-derived CDR1 and CDR2 are SNHLY and FYNNEI. The CDR3 runs 14 residues. V was trimmed by 7 bases and J by 5 bases, leaving 17 bases between them. Sequencing used immunoSEQ multiplex PCR; TCRdb keeps in-frame clones, though not all of them. The sample carries around 110,000 clones, over 75% recorded once. This TCR was recovered from a woman aged 45-60 years with colorectal cancer. The chain links TRBV2 to TRBJ1-1, with D uncertain. The sequencing sample was made of PBMCs. CDR3 sequence reads: CASTKPLTSTEAFF. The CDR3 coding sequence is TGTGCCAGCACCAAACCTCTAACGTCGACTGAAGCTTTCTTT.